This T cell receptor (beta chain) derives from a study of blood T cell repertoires in COVID-19. The data were produced by immunoSEQ multiplex PCR, yet TCRdb's version contains in-frame clones alone and is incomplete. Among about 200,000 clones listed, 70% to 90% were seen once. V lost 4 bases and J 0 bases, leaving 11 bases between the germline ends. Per germline, CDR1 SGDLS and CDR2 YYNGEE. CDR3 length: 14 residues. The rearrangement links TRBV9 to TRBJ2-7; TRBD1 might be the D (5 bases). This receptor was taken from a man over 45 with COVID-19, enrolled during active disease. Sequenced material: peripheral blood. The CDR3 reads CASSQGPFSYEQYF. The CDR3 bases are TGTGCCAGCAGCCAGGGTCCTTTCTCCTACGAGCAGTACTTC.